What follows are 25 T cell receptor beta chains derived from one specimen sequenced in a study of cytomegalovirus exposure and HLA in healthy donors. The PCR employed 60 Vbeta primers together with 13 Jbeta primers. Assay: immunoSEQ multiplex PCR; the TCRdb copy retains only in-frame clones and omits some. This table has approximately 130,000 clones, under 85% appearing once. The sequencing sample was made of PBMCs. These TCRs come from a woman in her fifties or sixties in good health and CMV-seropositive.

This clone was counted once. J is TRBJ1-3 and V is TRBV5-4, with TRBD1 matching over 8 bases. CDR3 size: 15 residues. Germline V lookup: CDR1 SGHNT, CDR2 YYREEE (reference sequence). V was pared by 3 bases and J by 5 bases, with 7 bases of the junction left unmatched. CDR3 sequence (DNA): TGTGCCAGCAGCTCTTTGGACAGGGAGAGAAACACCATATATTTT. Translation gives CASSSLDRERNTIYF.

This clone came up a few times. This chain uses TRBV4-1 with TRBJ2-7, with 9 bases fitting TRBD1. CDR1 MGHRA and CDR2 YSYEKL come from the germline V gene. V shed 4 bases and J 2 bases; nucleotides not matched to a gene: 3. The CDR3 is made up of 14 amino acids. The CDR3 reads CASSLGTGTYEQYF. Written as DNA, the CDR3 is TGCGCCAGCAGCCTCGGGACAGGGACCTACGAGCAGTACTTC.

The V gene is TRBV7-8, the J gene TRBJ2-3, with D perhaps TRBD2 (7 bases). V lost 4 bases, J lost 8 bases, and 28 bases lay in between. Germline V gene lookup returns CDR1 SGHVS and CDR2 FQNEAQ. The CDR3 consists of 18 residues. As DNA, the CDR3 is TGTGCCAGCAGCTCCCGCGGGGGCGACGGGGGGCGCTTCGGTACGCAGTATTTT. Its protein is CASSSRGGDGGRFGTQYF.

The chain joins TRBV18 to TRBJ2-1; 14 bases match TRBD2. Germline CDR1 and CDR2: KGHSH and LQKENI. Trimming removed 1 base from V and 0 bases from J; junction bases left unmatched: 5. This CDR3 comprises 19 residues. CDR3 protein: CASSPRLAGGPSSYNEQFF. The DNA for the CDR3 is TGTGCCAGCTCACCACGACTAGCGGGGGGGCCTAGCTCCTACAATGAGCAGTTCTTC. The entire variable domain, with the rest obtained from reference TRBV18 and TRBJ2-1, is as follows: NAGVMQNPRHLVRRRGQEARLRCSPMKGHSHVYWYRQLPEEGLKFMVYLQKENIIDESGMPKERFSAEFPKEGPSILRIQQVVRGDSAAYFCASSPRLAGGPSSYNEQFFGPGTRLTVL.

CDR3 bases: TGTGCCAGCAGCGTAGAAGGGACAGTCTCCTACAATGAGCAGTTCTTC. Protein sequence: CASSVEGTVSYNEQFF. This sequence joins TRBV9 and TRBJ2-1, with TRBD1 matching over 7 bases. The germline V gene has CDR1 SGDLS and CDR2 YYNGEE. The length of the CDR3 is 16 residues. The V gene end was trimmed by 0 bases and the J gene end by 0 bases; junction bases not matched to a gene: 3. The whole variable domain, remainder taken from reference TRBV9 and TRBJ2-1, is DSGVTQTPKHLITATGQRVTLRCSPRSGDLSVYWYQQSLDQGLQFLIQYYNGEERAKGNILERFSAQQFPDLHSELNLSSLELGDSALYFCASSVEGTVSYNEQFFGPGTRLTVL.

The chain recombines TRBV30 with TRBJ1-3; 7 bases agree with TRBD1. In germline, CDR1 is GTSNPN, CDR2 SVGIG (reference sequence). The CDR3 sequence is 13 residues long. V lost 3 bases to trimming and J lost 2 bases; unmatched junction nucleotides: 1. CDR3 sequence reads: CAWSRGAGNTIYF. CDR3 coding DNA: TGTGCCTGGAGCAGGGGGGCTGGAAACACCATATATTTT.

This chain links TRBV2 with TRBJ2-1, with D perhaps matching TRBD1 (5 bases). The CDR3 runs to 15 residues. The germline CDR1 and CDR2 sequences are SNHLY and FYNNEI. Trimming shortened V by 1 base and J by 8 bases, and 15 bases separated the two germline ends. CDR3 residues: CASSEERALGHEQFF. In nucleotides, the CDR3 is TGTGCCAGCAGTGAAGAAAGGGCTCTGGGGCATGAGCAGTTCTTC. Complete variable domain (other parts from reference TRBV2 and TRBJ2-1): EPEVTQTPSHQVTQMGQEVILRCVPISNHLYFYWYRQILGQKVEFLVSFYNNEISEKSEIFDDQFSVERPDGSNFTLKIRSTKLEDSAMYFCASSEERALGHEQFFGPGTRLTVL.

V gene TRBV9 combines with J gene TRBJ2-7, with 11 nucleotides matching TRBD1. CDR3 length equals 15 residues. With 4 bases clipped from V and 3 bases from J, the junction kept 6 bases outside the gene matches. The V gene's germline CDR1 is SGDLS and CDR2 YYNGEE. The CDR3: CASSPSGTGGYEQYF. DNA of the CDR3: TGTGCCAGCAGCCCTTCGGGGACAGGGGGCTACGAGCAGTACTTC.

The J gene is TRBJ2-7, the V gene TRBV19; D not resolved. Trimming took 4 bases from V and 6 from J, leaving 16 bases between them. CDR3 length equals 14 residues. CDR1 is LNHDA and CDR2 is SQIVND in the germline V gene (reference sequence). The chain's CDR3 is CASSKEQLSGEQYF. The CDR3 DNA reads TGTGCCAGTAGTAAGGAACAGTTGTCCGGCGAGCAGTACTTC.

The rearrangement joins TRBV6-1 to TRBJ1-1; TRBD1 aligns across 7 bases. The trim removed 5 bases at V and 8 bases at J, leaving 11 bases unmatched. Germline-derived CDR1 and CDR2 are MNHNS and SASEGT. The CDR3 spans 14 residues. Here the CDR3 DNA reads TGTGCCAGCAGTCGCACCGGGACAGCATCAGAAGCTTTCTTT. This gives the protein CASSRTGTASEAFF.

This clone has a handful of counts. CDR3: CASSGLGQGSSGANVLTF. CDR3 nucleotides: TGTGCCAGCAGTGGTTTGGGGCAAGGAAGCTCTGGGGCCAACGTCCTGACTTTC. The chain is built from TRBV5-4 and TRBJ2-6; weak D call: TRBD1 (5 bases). The CDR3 has 18 residues. Germline V gives CDR1 SGHNT, CDR2 YYREEE (reference sequence). V lost 5 bases to trimming and J lost 0 bases, with 18 bases between them.

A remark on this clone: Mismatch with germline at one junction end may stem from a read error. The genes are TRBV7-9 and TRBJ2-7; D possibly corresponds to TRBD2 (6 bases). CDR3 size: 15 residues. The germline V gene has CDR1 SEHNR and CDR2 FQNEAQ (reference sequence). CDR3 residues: CSSSAHPRGAYEQYF. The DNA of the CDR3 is TGTTCCAGCAGCGCCCATCCCCGCGGGGCCTACGAGCAGTACTTC.

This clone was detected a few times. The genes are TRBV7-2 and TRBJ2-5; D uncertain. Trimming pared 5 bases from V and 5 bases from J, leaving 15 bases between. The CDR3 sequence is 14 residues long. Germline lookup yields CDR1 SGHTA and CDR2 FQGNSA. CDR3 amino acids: CASSPNGGTETQYF. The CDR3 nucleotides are TGTGCCAGCAGCCCGAATGGCGGTACCGAGACCCAGTACTTC.

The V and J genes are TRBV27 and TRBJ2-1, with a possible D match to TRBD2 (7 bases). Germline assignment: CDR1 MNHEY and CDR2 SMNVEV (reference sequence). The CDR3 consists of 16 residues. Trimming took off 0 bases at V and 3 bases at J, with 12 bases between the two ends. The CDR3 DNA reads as TGTGCCAGCAGTTTATCCCGGGGGGCCATCTACAATGAGCAGTTCTTC. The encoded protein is CASSLSRGAIYNEQFF.

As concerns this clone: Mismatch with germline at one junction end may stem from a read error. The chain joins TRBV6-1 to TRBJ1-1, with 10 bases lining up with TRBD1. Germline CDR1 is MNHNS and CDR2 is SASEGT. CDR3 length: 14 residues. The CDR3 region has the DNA TGTGCCAGCAGCGAAGGTGGAAGGGACAGGGGAGCTTTCTTT. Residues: CASSEGGRDRGAFF.

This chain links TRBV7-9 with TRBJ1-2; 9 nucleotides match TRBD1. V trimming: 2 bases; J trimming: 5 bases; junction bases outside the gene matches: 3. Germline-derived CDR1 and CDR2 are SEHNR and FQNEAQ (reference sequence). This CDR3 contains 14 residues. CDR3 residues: CASSLTGTGYGYTF. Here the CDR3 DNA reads TGTGCCAGCAGCTTAACCGGGACAGGGTATGGCTACACCTTC.

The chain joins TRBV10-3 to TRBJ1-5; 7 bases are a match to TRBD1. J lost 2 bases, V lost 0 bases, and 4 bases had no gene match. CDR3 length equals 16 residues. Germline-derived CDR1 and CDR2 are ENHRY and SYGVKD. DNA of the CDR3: TGTGCCATCAGTGAGTCCATAGACAGGGGCAATCAGCCCCAGCATTTT. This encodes CAISESIDRGNQPQHF.

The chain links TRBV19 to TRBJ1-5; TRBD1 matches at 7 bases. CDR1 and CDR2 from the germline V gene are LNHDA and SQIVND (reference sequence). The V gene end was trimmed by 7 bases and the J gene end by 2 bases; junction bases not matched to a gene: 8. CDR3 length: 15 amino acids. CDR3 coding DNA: TGTGCCAGTACCTCCCGACAGGGCGGCAATCAGCCCCAGCATTTT. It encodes CASTSRQGGNQPQHF.

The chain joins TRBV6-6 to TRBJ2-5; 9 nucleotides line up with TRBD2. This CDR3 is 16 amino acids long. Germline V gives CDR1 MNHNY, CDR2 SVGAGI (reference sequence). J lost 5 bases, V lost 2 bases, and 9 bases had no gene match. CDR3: CASSYPSGARGETQYF. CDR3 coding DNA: TGTGCCAGCAGTTACCCTAGCGGGGCGAGAGGGGAGACCCAGTACTTC.

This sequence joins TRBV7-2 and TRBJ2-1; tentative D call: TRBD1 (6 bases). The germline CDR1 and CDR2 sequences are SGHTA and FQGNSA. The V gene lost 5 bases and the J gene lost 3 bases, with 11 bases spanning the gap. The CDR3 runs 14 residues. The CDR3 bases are TGTGCCAGCAGCACGGGACACCTCTACAATGAGCAGTTCTTC. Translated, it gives CASSTGHLYNEQFF.

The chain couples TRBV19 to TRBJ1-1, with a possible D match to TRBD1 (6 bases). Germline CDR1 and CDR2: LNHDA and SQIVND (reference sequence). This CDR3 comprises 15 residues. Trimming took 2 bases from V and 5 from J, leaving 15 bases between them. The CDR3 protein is CASSIRPGELTEAFF. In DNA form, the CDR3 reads TGTGCCAGTAGTATACGTCCAGGGGAGTTGACTGAAGCTTTCTTT.

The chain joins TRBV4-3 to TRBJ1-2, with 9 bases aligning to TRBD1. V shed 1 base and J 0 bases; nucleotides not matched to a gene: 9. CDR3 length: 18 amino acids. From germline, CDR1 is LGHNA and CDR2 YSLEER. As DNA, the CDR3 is TGCGCCAGCAGCCAAGTGGGGACAGGGATCCTCCCTAACTATGGCTACACCTTC. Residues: CASSQVGTGILPNYGYTF.

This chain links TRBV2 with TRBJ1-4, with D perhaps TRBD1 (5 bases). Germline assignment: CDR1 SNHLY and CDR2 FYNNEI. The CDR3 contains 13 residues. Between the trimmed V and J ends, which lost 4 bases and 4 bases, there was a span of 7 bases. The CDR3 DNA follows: TGTGCCAGCAGTGGGGACTTTAATGAAAAACTGTTTTTT. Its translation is CASSGDFNEKLFF.

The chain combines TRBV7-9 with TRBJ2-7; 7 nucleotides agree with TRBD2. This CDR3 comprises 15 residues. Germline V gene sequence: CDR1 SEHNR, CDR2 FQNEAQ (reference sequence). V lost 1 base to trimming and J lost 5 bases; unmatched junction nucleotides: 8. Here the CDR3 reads CASSLGGEGLNEQYF. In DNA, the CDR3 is TGTGCCAGCAGCTTAGGGGGGGAGGGTCTCAACGAGCAGTACTTC. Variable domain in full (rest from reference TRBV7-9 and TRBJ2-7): DTGVSQNPRHKITKRGQNVTFRCDPISEHNRLYWYRQTLGQGPEFLTYFQNEAQLEKSRLLSDRFSAERPKGSFSTLEIQRTEQGDSAMYLCASSLGGEGLNEQYFGPGTRLTVT.

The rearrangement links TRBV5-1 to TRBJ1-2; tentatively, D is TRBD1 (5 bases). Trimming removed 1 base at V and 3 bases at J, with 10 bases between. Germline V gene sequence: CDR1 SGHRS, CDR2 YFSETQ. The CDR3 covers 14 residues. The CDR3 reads CASSLLGRDYGYTF. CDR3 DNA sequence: TGCGCCAGCAGCTTGCTAGGCAGGGACTATGGCTACACCTTC.